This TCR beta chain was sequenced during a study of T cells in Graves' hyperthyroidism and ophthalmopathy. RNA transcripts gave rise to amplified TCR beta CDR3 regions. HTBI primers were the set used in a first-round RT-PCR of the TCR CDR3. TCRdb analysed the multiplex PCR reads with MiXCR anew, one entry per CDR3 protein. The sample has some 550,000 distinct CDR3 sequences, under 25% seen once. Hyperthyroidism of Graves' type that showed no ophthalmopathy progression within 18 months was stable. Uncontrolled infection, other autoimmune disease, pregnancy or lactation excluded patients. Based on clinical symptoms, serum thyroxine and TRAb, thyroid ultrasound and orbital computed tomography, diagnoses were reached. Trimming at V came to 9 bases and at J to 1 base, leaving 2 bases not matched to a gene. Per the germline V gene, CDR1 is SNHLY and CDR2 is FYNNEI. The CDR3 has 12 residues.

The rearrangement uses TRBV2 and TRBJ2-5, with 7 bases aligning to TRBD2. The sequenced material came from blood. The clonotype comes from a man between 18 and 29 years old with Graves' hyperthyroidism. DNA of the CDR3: TGTGCCAGTGGGGAGGGCCAAGAGACCCAGTACTTC. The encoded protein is CASGEGQETQYF.